This entry lists 9 T cell receptor beta chains sequenced from one sample in a study of graft-versus-host responses after intestinal transplantation. Graft specimens yielded both intraepithelial and lamina propria lymphocytes. Profiling relied on immunoSEQ multiplex PCR, and the TCRdb table lists in-frame clones only, not all of them. The sample yields around 20,000 clones, around 77% seen once. Sample: ileum tissue, taken 12 days after intestinal transplant. The source of these receptors is a human patient who received an intestinal transplant, so some T cells may come from the graft donor.

This chain links TRBV6-6 with TRBJ1-1; D may be TRBD1 (5 bases). Germline CDR1 is MNHNY and CDR2 is SVGAGI (reference sequence). This CDR3 region has 12 residues. Trimming shortened V by 6 bases and J by 7 bases, and 12 bases separated the two germline ends. CDR3 nucleotide sequence: TGTGCCAGCAGGGCCCCGGGGGGTGAAGCTTTCTTT. Translation gives CASRAPGGEAFF.

This clone was picked up one time. The rearrangement links TRBV19 to TRBJ2-1; 7 bases are shared with TRBD1. The CDR3 sequence is 14 residues long. J lost 7 bases, V lost 5 bases, and 8 bases had no gene match. Germline V gene data show CDR1 as LNHDA and CDR2 as SQIVND (reference sequence). CDR3 DNA sequence: TGTGCCAGTAGTCTGATGCAGGGGGATAATGAGCAGTTCTTC. Translating gives CASSLMQGDNEQFF. The complete variable domain, with remaining parts taken from reference TRBV19 and TRBJ2-1, reads DGGITQSPKYLFRKEGQNVTLSCEQNLNHDAMYWYRQDPGQGLRLIYYSQIVNDFQKGDIAEGYSVSREKKESFPLTVTSAQKNPTAFYLCASSLMQGDNEQFFGPGTRLTVL.

Details on this clone: The junction differs from germline at one of its ends, possibly a read error. The V call is TRBV2, the J call TRBJ2-3, with TRBD1 matching 7 bases. The CDR3 runs to 11 residues. Germline V gene lookup returns CDR1 SNHLY and CDR2 FYNNEI. DNA for the CDR3: TGTGCCAGCAGGGATGACTCGGACAGGTGGTTT. It codes for CASRDDSDRWF. The full variable domain, completed using reference TRBV2 and TRBJ2-3, is EPEVTQTPSHQVTQMGQEVILRCVPISNHLYFYWYRQILGQKVEFLVSFYNNEISEKSEIFDDQFSVERPDGSNFTLKIRSTKLEDSAMYFCASRDDSDRWFGPGTRLTVL.

This chain links TRBV27 with TRBJ2-7; weak D call: TRBD1 (6 bases). V shed 4 bases and J shed 2 bases, with 12 bases lying between them. This CDR3 contains 14 residues. CDR1 is MNHEY, CDR2 SMNVEV, per germline (reference sequence). As DNA, the CDR3 is TGTGCCAGCAGTTCCCCTAACAGGGCCTACGAGCAGTACTTC. Residues: CASSSPNRAYEQYF.

This clone appeared once. The chain is built from TRBV6-5 and TRBJ2-7; D possibly corresponds to TRBD1 (6 bases). The CDR3 extends over 16 amino acids. The germline V gene has CDR1 MNHEY and CDR2 SVGAGI. With 2 bases removed from V and 2 bases from J, the gap between germline ends came to 16 bases. In nucleotides, the CDR3 is TGTGCCAGCAGTTACATCACCCTGACAGGAACCTACGAGCAGTACTTC. The encoded protein is CASSYITLTGTYEQYF.

J is TRBJ2-3 and V is TRBV6-6; the match to TRBD1 covers 8 bases. Per germline, CDR1 MNHNY and CDR2 SVGAGI (reference sequence). The J segment lost 1 base and the V segment lost 9 bases, leaving 9 bases of the junction unmatched. This CDR3 has 15 residues. The CDR3 loop reads CASQHSDRGTDTQYF. The CDR3 DNA reads TGTGCCAGTCAACACTCGGACAGGGGCACAGATACGCAGTATTTT.

V and J are TRBV19 and TRBJ2-3; possible D gene TRBD2, 6 bases. The CDR3 is 15 residues long. V gave up 3 bases and J gave up 0 bases, with 10 bases separating them. Germline V gene sequence: CDR1 LNHDA, CDR2 SQIVND (reference sequence). For the CDR3, the DNA is TGTGCCAGTAGTATCGGGGGAGGTAGCACAGATACGCAGTATTTT. Encoded protein: CASSIGGGSTDTQYF. The full variable domain, its missing parts supplied by reference TRBV19 and TRBJ2-3, is DGGITQSPKYLFRKEGQNVTLSCEQNLNHDAMYWYRQDPGQGLRLIYYSQIVNDFQKGDIAEGYSVSREKKESFPLTVTSAQKNPTAFYLCASSIGGGSTDTQYFGPGTRLTVL.

The chain has TRBV11-2 and TRBJ2-7; 7 bases align to TRBD2. Germline V lookup: CDR1 SGHAT, CDR2 FQNNGV. V lost 1 base, J lost 4 bases, and 7 bases stayed unmatched. The CDR3 has 15 amino acids. The CDR3 spells CASSLVGGGGYEQYF. The DNA for the CDR3 is TGTGCCAGCAGCTTAGTGGGCGGGGGAGGGTACGAGCAGTACTTC.

V is TRBV29-1 and J is TRBJ1-2; 9 nucleotides line up with TRBD1. The germline CDR1 and CDR2 sequences are SQVTM and ANQGSEA. The CDR3 loop spans 17 amino acids. V shed 4 bases and J 5 bases; nucleotides not matched to a gene: 17. CDR3 in amino acids: CSVVLGQGLSIGYGYTF. The DNA for the CDR3 is TGCAGCGTTGTACTGGGACAGGGACTAAGTATCGGATATGGCTACACCTTC.